This T cell receptor beta chain was identified during a study of cytomegalovirus exposure and HLA in healthy donors. Study-level findings and limits: Both high specificity and high sensitivity reportedly marked the classifier's diagnosis of cytomegalovirus status.

TCRdb's table, derived via immunoSEQ multiplex PCR, lists solely in-frame clones and lacks some. The data show 150,000 to 200,000 clones, with less than 90% seen just once and around 5% held by the top ten. Notes on this clone: The antigen remains unidentified.

CDR1 MNHNY and CDR2 SVGAGI come from the germline V gene (reference sequence). V was trimmed by 2 bases and J by 2 bases, leaving 7 bases between them. The CDR3 consists of 13 residues. The donors were members of the validation cohort, which comprised roughly 120 subjects and was separate from the first cohort of about 700 subjects. This chain connects TRBV6-6 to TRBJ2-7; D remains unclear. This receptor was taken from a woman under 40 in good health and CMV-seronegative. The material sequenced was PBMCs. The CDR3 spells CASSYHGTYEQYF. The CDR3 nucleotides are TGTGCCAGCAGTTACCACGGAACCTACGAGCAGTACTTC.